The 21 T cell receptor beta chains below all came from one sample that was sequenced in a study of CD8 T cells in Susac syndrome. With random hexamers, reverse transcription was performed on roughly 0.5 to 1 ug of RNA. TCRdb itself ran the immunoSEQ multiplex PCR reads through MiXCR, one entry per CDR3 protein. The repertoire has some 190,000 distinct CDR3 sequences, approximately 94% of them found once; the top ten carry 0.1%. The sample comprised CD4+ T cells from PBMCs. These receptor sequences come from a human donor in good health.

CDR3 protein: CSVVFRGTYGYTF. DNA of the CDR3: TGCAGCGTTGTATTCAGGGGGACCTATGGCTACACCTTC. This chain links TRBV29-1 with TRBJ1-2; 7 bases agree with TRBD1. Germline assignment: CDR1 SQVTM and CDR2 ANQGSEA. Germline trimming cut 4 bases from V and 4 bases from J; bases unmatched to any gene: 6. The CDR3 has 13 residues.

In DNA, the CDR3 is TGCAGCGTTGCACCCCCGGGACAGCCTCCCTACGAGCAGTACTTC. Translating gives CSVAPPGQPPYEQYF. The chain links TRBV29-1 to TRBJ2-7; 7 bases line up with TRBD1. J lost 2 bases, V lost 4 bases, and 11 bases had no gene match. The CDR3 runs 15 residues. Germline V lookup: CDR1 SQVTM, CDR2 ANQGSEA.

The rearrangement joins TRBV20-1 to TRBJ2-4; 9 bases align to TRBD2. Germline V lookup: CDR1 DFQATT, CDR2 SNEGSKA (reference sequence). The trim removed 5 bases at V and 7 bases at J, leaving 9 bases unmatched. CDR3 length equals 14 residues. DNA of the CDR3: TGCAGTGCTTATCCCGGGACTAGCTGGAACATTCAGTACTTC. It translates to CSAYPGTSWNIQYF.

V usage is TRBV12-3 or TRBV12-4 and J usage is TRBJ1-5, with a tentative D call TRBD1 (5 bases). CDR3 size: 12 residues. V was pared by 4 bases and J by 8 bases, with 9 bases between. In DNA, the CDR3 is TGTGCCAGCAGTTGGGGGGGGGAGCCCCAGCATTTT. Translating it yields CASSWGGEPQHF.

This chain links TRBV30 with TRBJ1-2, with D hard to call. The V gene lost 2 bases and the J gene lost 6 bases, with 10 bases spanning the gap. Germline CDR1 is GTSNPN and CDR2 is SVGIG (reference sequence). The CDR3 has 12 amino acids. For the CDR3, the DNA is TGTGCCTGGAGTAATACTCCAGATGGCTACACCTTC. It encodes CAWSNTPDGYTF. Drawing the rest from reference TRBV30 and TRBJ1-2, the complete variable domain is SQTIHQWPATLVQPVGSPLSLECTVEGTSNPNLYWYRQAAGRGLQLLFYSVGIGQISSEVPQNLSASRPQDRQFILSSKKLLLSDSGFYLCAWSNTPDGYTFGSGTRLTVV.

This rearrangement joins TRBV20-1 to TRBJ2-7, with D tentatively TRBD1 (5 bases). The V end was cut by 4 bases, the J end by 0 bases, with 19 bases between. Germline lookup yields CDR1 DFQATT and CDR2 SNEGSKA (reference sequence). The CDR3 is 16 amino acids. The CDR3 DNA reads TGCAGTGCTAACGTCCTGGGGCAGGGCATCTCCTACGAGCAGTACTTC. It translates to CSANVLGQGISYEQYF.

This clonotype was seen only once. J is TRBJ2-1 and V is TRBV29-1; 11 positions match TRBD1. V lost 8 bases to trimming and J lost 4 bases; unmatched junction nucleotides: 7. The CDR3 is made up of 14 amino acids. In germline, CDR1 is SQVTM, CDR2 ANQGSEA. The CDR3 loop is CSSDRGLGYNEQFF. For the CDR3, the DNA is TGCAGCTCGGACAGGGGGCTGGGTTACAATGAGCAGTTCTTC.

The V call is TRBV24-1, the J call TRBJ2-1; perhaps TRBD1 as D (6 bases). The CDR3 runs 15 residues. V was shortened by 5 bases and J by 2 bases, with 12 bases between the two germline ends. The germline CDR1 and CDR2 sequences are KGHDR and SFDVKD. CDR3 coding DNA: TGTGCCACCAGTGGGGGTGGGGGCCCCTACAATGAGCAGTTCTTC. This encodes CATSGGGGPYNEQFF.

The CDR3 sequence is CATSRDRGLEQFF. The CDR3 coding sequence is TGTGCCACCAGCAGAGATCGAGGGCTTGAGCAGTTCTTC. J is TRBJ2-1 and V is TRBV15, with D possibly matching TRBD2 (5 bases). The CDR3 runs to 13 residues. The germline gives CDR1 LNHNV, CDR2 YYDKDF (reference sequence). V gave up 0 bases and J gave up 9 bases, with 9 bases separating them. Combining the CDR3 with reference TRBV15 and TRBJ2-1 gives the whole variable domain DAMVIQNPRYQVTQFGKPVTLSCSQTLNHNVMYWYQQKSSQAPKLLFHYYDKDFNNEADTPDNFQSRRPNTSFCFLDIRSPGLGDTAMYLCATSRDRGLEQFFGPGTRLTVL.

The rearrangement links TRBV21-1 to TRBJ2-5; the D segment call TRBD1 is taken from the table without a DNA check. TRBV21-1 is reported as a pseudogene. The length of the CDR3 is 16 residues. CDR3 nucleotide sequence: TGTGCCAGCAGCAAACTTCGGTACAGGGTGGGAGAGACCCAGTACTTC. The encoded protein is CASSKLRYRVGETQYF.

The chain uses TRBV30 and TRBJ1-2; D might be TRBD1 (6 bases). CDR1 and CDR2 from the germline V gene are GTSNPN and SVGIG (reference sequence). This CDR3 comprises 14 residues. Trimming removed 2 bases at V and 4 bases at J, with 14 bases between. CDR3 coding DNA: TGTGCCTGGAGTTCGGACAGTATCGGCTATGGCTACACCTTC. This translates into CAWSSDSIGYGYTF.

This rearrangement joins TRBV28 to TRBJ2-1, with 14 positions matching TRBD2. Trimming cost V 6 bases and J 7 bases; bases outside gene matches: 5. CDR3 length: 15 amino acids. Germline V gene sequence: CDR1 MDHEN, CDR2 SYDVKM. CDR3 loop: CASRPGTSGRNEQFF. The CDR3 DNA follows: TGTGCCAGCAGGCCCGGGACTAGCGGGAGAAATGAGCAGTTCTTC.

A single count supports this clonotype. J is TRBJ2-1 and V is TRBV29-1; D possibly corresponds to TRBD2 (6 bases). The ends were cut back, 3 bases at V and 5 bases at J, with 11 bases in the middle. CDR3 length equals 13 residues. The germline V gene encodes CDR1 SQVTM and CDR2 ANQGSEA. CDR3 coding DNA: TGCAGCGTTGATCAGGGACTGAACAATGAGCAGTTCTTC. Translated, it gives CSVDQGLNNEQFF.

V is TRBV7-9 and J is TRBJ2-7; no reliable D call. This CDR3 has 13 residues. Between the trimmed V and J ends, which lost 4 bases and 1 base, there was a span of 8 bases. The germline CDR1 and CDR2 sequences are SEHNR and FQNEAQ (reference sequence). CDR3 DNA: TGTGCCAGCAGCTCAGACAATTCCTACGAGCAGTACTTC. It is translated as CASSSDNSYEQYF.

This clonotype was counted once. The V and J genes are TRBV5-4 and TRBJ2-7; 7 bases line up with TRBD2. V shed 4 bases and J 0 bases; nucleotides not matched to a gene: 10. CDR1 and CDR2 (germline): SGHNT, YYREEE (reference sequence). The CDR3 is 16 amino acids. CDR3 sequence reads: CASSPEGRTSSYEQYF. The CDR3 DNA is TGTGCCAGCAGCCCAGAAGGGAGGACTAGCTCCTACGAGCAGTACTTC.

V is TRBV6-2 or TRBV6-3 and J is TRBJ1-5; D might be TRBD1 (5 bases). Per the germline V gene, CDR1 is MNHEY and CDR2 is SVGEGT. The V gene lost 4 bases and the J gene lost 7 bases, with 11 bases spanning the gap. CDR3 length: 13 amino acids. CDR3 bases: TGTGCCAGCAGTTTGAATTGGGGCCAGCCCCAGCATTTT. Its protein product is CASSLNWGQPQHF.

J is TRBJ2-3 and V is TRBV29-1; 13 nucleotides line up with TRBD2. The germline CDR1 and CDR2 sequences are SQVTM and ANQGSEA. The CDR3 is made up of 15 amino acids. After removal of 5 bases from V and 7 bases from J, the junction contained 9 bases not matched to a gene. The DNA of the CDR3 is TGCAGCGTTCTCACAGGGGGGACTAGCGGGAATACGCAGTATTTT. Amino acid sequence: CSVLTGGTSGNTQYF.

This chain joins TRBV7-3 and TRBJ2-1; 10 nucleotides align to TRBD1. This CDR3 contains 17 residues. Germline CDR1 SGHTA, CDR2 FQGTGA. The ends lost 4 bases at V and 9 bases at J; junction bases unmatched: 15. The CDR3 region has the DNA TGTGCCAGCAGCTCACACCTTCCGGGACAGGGGAATATTGAGCAGTTCTTC. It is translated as CASSSHLPGQGNIEQFF.

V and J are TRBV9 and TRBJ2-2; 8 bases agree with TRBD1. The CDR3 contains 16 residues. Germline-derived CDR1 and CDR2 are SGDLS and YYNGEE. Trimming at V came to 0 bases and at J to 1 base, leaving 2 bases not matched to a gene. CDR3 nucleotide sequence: TGTGCCAGCAGCGTAGGGGGGACAGGGAACACCGGGGAGCTGTTTTTT. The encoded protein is CASSVGGTGNTGELFF.

As DNA, the CDR3 is TGTGCCTGGAGTCCGACAGCGACTGAAGCTTTCTTT. It translates to CAWSPTATEAFF. The chain combines TRBV30 with TRBJ1-1, with D perhaps matching TRBD1 (5 bases). Per the germline V gene, CDR1 is GTSNPN and CDR2 is SVGIG (reference sequence). The CDR3 runs 12 residues. The V gene lost 2 bases and the J gene lost 5 bases, with 9 bases spanning the gap.

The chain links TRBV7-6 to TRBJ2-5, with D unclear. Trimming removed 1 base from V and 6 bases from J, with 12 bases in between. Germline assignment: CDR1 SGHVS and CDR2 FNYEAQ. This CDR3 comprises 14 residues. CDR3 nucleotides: TGTGCCAGCAGCTTAGGGTCGGGCGAGAAGACCCAGTACTTC. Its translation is CASSLGSGEKTQYF.